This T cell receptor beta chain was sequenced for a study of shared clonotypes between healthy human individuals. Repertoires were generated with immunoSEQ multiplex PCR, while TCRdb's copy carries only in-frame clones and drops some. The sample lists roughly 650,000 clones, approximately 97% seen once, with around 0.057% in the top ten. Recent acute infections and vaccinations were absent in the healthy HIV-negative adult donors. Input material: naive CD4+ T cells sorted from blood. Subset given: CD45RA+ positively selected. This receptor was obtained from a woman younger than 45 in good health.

CDR3 sequence (DNA): TGCAGCGTTGGTGAGGGGCTGGAGCCCCAGCATTTT. Translation: CSVGEGLEPQHF. V and J are TRBV29-1 and TRBJ1-5; D is perhaps TRBD1 (5 bases). The CDR3 spans 12 residues. Trimming shortened V by 4 bases and J by 8 bases, and 12 bases separated the two germline ends. Looked up from germline, CDR1 is SQVTM and CDR2 is ANQGSEA. The complete variable domain, with remaining parts taken from reference TRBV29-1 and TRBJ1-5, reads SAVISQKPSRDICQRGTSLTIQCQVDSQVTMMFWYRQQPGQSLTLIATANQGSEATYESGFVIDKFPISRPNLTFSTLTVSNMSPEDSSIYLCSVGEGLEPQHFGDGTRLSIL.